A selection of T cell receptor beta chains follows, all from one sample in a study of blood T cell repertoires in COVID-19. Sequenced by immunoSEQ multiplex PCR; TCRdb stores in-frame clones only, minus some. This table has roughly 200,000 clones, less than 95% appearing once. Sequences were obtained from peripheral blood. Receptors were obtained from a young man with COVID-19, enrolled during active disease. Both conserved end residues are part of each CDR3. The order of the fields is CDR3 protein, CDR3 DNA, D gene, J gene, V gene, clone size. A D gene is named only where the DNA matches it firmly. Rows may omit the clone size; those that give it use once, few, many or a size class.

cdr3_aa: CASSSPDSTDYNSPLHF
cdr3_nt: TGTGCCAGCAGTTCCCCGGACAGTACCGATTATAATTCACCCCTCCACTTT
d_call: -
j_call: TRBJ1-6
v_call: TRBV28
clone_size: -

cdr3_aa: CASSFPGQPQHF
cdr3_nt: TGTGCCAGCAGTTTCCCCGGGCAGCCCCAGCATTTT
d_call: -
j_call: TRBJ1-5
v_call: TRBV6-6
clone_size: -

cdr3_aa: CASSLLLRTGYSPLHF
cdr3_nt: TGTGCCAGCAGCTTACTTCTGCGGACAGGGTATTCACCCCTCCACTTT
d_call: TRBD1
j_call: TRBJ1-6
v_call: TRBV7-9
clone_size: -

cdr3_aa: CASSGVRDRWYEQFF
cdr3_nt: TGTGCCAGCAGTGGGGTGAGGGACAGGTGGTATGAGCAGTTCTTC
d_call: TRBD1
j_call: TRBJ2-1
v_call: TRBV2
clone_size: -

cdr3_aa: CASSPGAVGNQPQHF
cdr3_nt: TGCGCCAGCAGCCCAGGGGCCGTGGGCAATCAGCCCCAGCATTTT
d_call: -
j_call: TRBJ1-5
v_call: TRBV5-1
clone_size: -

cdr3_aa: CASSRQGIANEQYF
cdr3_nt: TGTGCCAGCTCGCGACAGGGGATCGCGAACGAGCAGTACTTC
d_call: TRBD1
j_call: TRBJ2-7
v_call: TRBV18
clone_size: -

cdr3_aa: CASSPPWGAGYTGELFF
cdr3_nt: TGCGCCAGCAGCCCGCCCTGGGGAGCGGGGTACACCGGGGAGCTGTTTTTT
d_call: TRBD2
j_call: TRBJ2-2
v_call: TRBV4-1
clone_size: -

cdr3_aa: CASTLHRAAEAFF
cdr3_nt: TGTGCCAGCACCCTTCACAGGGCTGCTGAAGCTTTCTTT
d_call: -
j_call: TRBJ1-1
v_call: TRBV12-3/TRBV12-4
clone_size: -

cdr3_aa: CASRVRGAGGSNSYEQYF
cdr3_nt: TGCGCCAGCAGGGTCCGAGGGGCGGGGGGATCAAACTCCTACGAGCAGTACTTC
d_call: TRBD2
j_call: TRBJ2-7
v_call: TRBV10-2
clone_size: -

cdr3_aa: CASSLSRGTARTGELFF
cdr3_nt: TGTGCCAGCAGCTTATCCCGGGGGACAGCCCGAACCGGGGAGCTGTTTTTT
d_call: -
j_call: TRBJ2-2
v_call: TRBV7-6
clone_size: -

cdr3_aa: CASSIDILAEYNEQFF
cdr3_nt: TGTGCCAGTAGTATCGATATTCTAGCGGAGTACAATGAGCAGTTCTTC
d_call: TRBD2
j_call: TRBJ2-1
v_call: TRBV19
clone_size: -

cdr3_aa: CASSLSGGAETQYF
cdr3_nt: TGTGCCAGCAGCTTGAGCGGGGGGGCGGAGACCCAGTACTTC
d_call: TRBD2
j_call: TRBJ2-5
v_call: TRBV7-7
clone_size: -

cdr3_aa: CASSNWLRDRYTF
cdr3_nt: TGTGCCAGCAGCAATTGGTTGAGGGACAGATACACCTTC
d_call: -
j_call: TRBJ1-2
v_call: TRBV21-1
clone_size: -

cdr3_aa: CASSQGRDRARSSGANVLTF
cdr3_nt: TGTGCCAGCAGCCAAGGCCGGGACAGGGCACGAAGCTCTGGGGCCAACGTCCTGACTTTC
d_call: TRBD1
j_call: TRBJ2-6
v_call: TRBV3-1/TRBV3-2
clone_size: -

cdr3_aa: CASSVVAGGRSTGELFF
cdr3_nt: TGTGCCAGCAGCGTAGTAGCGGGGGGGCGTAGCACCGGGGAGCTGTTTTTT
d_call: TRBD2
j_call: TRBJ2-2
v_call: TRBV9
clone_size: -

cdr3_aa: CASSVDPGTGRYGYTF
cdr3_nt: TGTGCCAGCAGCGTAGATCCCGGGACAGGGCGTTATGGCTACACCTTC
d_call: TRBD1
j_call: TRBJ1-2
v_call: TRBV9
clone_size: -

cdr3_aa: CTSGLKPQSYEQYF
cdr3_nt: TGTACAAGTGGGCTCAAACCACAATCCTACGAGCAGTACTTC
d_call: -
j_call: TRBJ2-7
v_call: TRBV6-5
clone_size: once

cdr3_aa: CATGPGGRDTEAFF
cdr3_nt: TGCGCCACGGGGCCGGGGGGGCGAGACACTGAAGCTTTCTTT
d_call: -
j_call: TRBJ1-1
v_call: TRBV5-1
clone_size: -

cdr3_aa: CASSLTFARKGQGRSYEQYF
cdr3_nt: TGTGCCAGTAGTCTAACTTTCGCCAGAAAAGGACAGGGGCGCTCCTACGAGCAGTACTTC
d_call: TRBD1
j_call: TRBJ2-7
v_call: TRBV19
clone_size: -

cdr3_aa: CASSTRLGTRETQYF
cdr3_nt: TGTGCCAGTAGTACCCGACTAGGCACCCGAGAGACCCAGTACTTC
d_call: -
j_call: TRBJ2-5
v_call: TRBV19
clone_size: -

cdr3_aa: CASSGRGGGLNNEQFF
cdr3_nt: TGTGCCAGCAGTGGCCGAGGCGGGGGCCTTAACAATGAGCAGTTCTTC
d_call: -
j_call: TRBJ2-1
v_call: TRBV2
clone_size: -

cdr3_aa: CASSLAGGSRLGYGYTF
cdr3_nt: TGCGCCAGCAGCTTGGCAGGGGGTTCCCGACTAGGCTATGGCTACACCTTC
d_call: TRBD1
j_call: TRBJ1-2
v_call: TRBV5-1
clone_size: -

cdr3_aa: CSLSSPEAFF
cdr3_nt: TGCAGCCTATCGTCCCCTGAAGCTTTCTTT
d_call: -
j_call: TRBJ1-1
v_call: TRBV29-1
clone_size: -

cdr3_aa: CASSQGLDLYNEQFF
cdr3_nt: TGCGCCAGCAGCCAGGGACTTGATCTCTACAATGAGCAGTTCTTC
d_call: -
j_call: TRBJ2-1
v_call: TRBV5-1
clone_size: -

cdr3_aa: CASSEARQLSYEQYF
cdr3_nt: TGTGCCAGCAGTGAAGCGCGACAGTTATCCTACGAGCAGTACTTC
d_call: -
j_call: TRBJ2-7
v_call: TRBV2
clone_size: -

cdr3_aa: CASSPSTENQPQHF
cdr3_nt: TGTGCCAGCTCACCTAGTACAGAAAATCAGCCCCAGCATTTT
d_call: -
j_call: TRBJ1-5
v_call: TRBV18
clone_size: -

cdr3_aa: CASSPGLAGASTYEQYF
cdr3_nt: TGTGCCAGCAGCCCTGGACTAGCGGGGGCCAGCACCTACGAGCAGTACTTC
d_call: TRBD2
j_call: TRBJ2-7
v_call: TRBV11-2
clone_size: -

cdr3_aa: CASSLGTGGEIGKLFF
cdr3_nt: TGCGCCAGCAGCCTCGGGACAGGGGGTGAAATAGGAAAACTGTTTTTT
d_call: TRBD1
j_call: TRBJ1-4
v_call: TRBV4-1
clone_size: -

cdr3_aa: CASSPGRASNQPQHF
cdr3_nt: TGTGCCAGCTCCCCGGGCAGGGCTAGCAATCAGCCCCAGCATTTT
d_call: -
j_call: TRBJ1-5
v_call: TRBV9
clone_size: -

cdr3_aa: CASTQGPSGNTIYF
cdr3_nt: TGTGCCAGCACCCAGGGCCCCTCTGGAAACACCATATATTTT
d_call: -
j_call: TRBJ1-3
v_call: TRBV9
clone_size: once

cdr3_aa: CASSFTGIAEAFF
cdr3_nt: TGTGCCAGCAGTTTCACAGGGATCGCTGAAGCTTTCTTT
d_call: -
j_call: TRBJ1-1
v_call: TRBV2
clone_size: -

cdr3_aa: CASRETANTEAFF
cdr3_nt: TGTGCCAGCAGGGAGACGGCGAACACTGAAGCTTTCTTT
d_call: -
j_call: TRBJ1-1
v_call: TRBV6-5
clone_size: -

cdr3_aa: CASSLAGTGYGYTF
cdr3_nt: TGTGCCAGTAGTCTCGCAGGGACAGGTTATGGCTACACCTTC
d_call: TRBD1
j_call: TRBJ1-2
v_call: TRBV19
clone_size: -

cdr3_aa: CASSVEPKSNSPLHF
cdr3_nt: TGTGCCAGCAGCGTAGAACCGAAGAGCAATTCACCCCTCCACTTT
d_call: -
j_call: TRBJ1-6
v_call: TRBV9
clone_size: -

cdr3_aa: CASSARGRAPGGYTF
cdr3_nt: TGTGCCAGCAGCGCCAGGGGTCGAGCACCGGGGGGCTACACCTTC
d_call: -
j_call: TRBJ1-2
v_call: TRBV9
clone_size: -

cdr3_aa: CASSRPLYAGTHQETQYF
cdr3_nt: TGTGCCAGCTCACGACCCCTGTACGCCGGGACACATCAAGAGACCCAGTACTTC
d_call: -
j_call: TRBJ2-5
v_call: TRBV18
clone_size: -

cdr3_aa: CAISDRLGRFDEKLFF
cdr3_nt: TGTGCCATCAGTGATCGGTTAGGGAGGTTTGATGAAAAACTGTTTTTT
d_call: -
j_call: TRBJ1-4
v_call: TRBV10-3
clone_size: -

cdr3_aa: CASTPPGSSYEQYF
cdr3_nt: TGTGCCAGCACGCCCCCCGGGTCCTCCTACGAGCAGTACTTC
d_call: -
j_call: TRBJ2-7
v_call: TRBV3-1/TRBV3-2
clone_size: -

cdr3_aa: CASSVDRNSYNEQFF
cdr3_nt: TGTGCCAGCAGCGTCGACAGAAACTCCTACAATGAGCAGTTCTTC
d_call: -
j_call: TRBJ2-1
v_call: TRBV11-2
clone_size: -

cdr3_aa: CASSLEMGGANTEAFF
cdr3_nt: TGTGCCAGCAGCTTAGAGATGGGGGGGGCGAACACTGAAGCTTTCTTT
d_call: -
j_call: TRBJ1-1
v_call: TRBV11-2
clone_size: -

cdr3_aa: CASSQVGSGGTEAFF
cdr3_nt: TGCGCCAGCAGCCAAGTGGGTTCAGGGGGCACTGAAGCTTTCTTT
d_call: TRBD1
j_call: TRBJ1-1
v_call: TRBV4-1
clone_size: -

cdr3_aa: CASSLVSGGTDTQYF
cdr3_nt: TGTGCCAGCAGCTTGGTTTCGGGGGGGACAGATACGCAGTATTTT
d_call: TRBD2
j_call: TRBJ2-3
v_call: TRBV5-6
clone_size: -

cdr3_aa: CASSIRENYGYTF
cdr3_nt: TGTGCCAGTAGTATAAGGGAGAACTATGGCTACACCTTC
d_call: -
j_call: TRBJ1-2
v_call: TRBV19
clone_size: -

cdr3_aa: CASSQVGRANEQFF
cdr3_nt: TGTGCCAGCAGCCAAGTGGGCAGGGCCAATGAGCAGTTCTTC
d_call: -
j_call: TRBJ2-1
v_call: TRBV4-2
clone_size: once

cdr3_aa: CASSPGASGETQYF
cdr3_nt: TGCGCCAGCAGCCCAGGGGCTTCGGGGGAGACCCAGTACTTC
d_call: -
j_call: TRBJ2-5
v_call: TRBV5-1
clone_size: -

cdr3_aa: CASSGDRGRYEQYF
cdr3_nt: TGTGCCAGCAGCGGGGACAGAGGACGTTACGAGCAGTACTTC
d_call: TRBD1
j_call: TRBJ2-7
v_call: TRBV5-6
clone_size: -

cdr3_aa: CSVETGQGNTEAFF
cdr3_nt: TGCAGCGTTGAAACCGGACAGGGGAACACTGAAGCTTTCTTT
d_call: TRBD1
j_call: TRBJ1-1
v_call: TRBV29-1
clone_size: -

cdr3_aa: CASSGAPGNTIYF
cdr3_nt: TGCGCCAGCAGTGGGGCACCTGGAAACACCATATATTTT
d_call: -
j_call: TRBJ1-3
v_call: TRBV10-1
clone_size: -

cdr3_aa: CASSSTEMWSPLHF
cdr3_nt: TGTGCCAGCAGTTCGACAGAAATGTGGTCACCCCTCCACTTT
d_call: -
j_call: TRBJ1-6
v_call: TRBV27
clone_size: -

cdr3_aa: CASSTPPGQGNYNYGYTF
cdr3_nt: TGTGCCAGCAGCACACCCCCAGGACAGGGAAATTATAACTATGGCTACACCTTC
d_call: TRBD1
j_call: TRBJ1-2
v_call: TRBV7-9
clone_size: -

cdr3_aa: CASSVDRGNSPLHF
cdr3_nt: TGTGCCAGCAGCGTCGACAGGGGTAATTCACCCCTCCACTTT
d_call: TRBD1
j_call: TRBJ1-6
v_call: TRBV9
clone_size: -

cdr3_aa: CASSLAGFNTEAFF
cdr3_nt: TGTGCCAGCAGCTTGGCAGGTTTCAACACTGAAGCTTTCTTT
d_call: -
j_call: TRBJ1-1
v_call: TRBV5-4
clone_size: -

cdr3_aa: CASTQAGGTETQYF
cdr3_nt: TGTGCCAGCACCCAGGCCGGGGGAACAGAGACCCAGTACTTC
d_call: -
j_call: TRBJ2-5
v_call: TRBV27
clone_size: -

cdr3_aa: CASAHETGLFGEAFF
cdr3_nt: TGTGCCAGCGCCCATGAGACAGGGCTTTTCGGTGAAGCTTTCTTT
d_call: TRBD1
j_call: TRBJ1-1
v_call: TRBV27
clone_size: -

cdr3_aa: CASSYSTTGTGYTF
cdr3_nt: TGTGCCAGCAGTTACTCAACGACAGGGACGGGCTACACCTTC
d_call: TRBD1
j_call: TRBJ1-2
v_call: TRBV6-5
clone_size: -

cdr3_aa: CASSRGTGPDGQFF
cdr3_nt: TGCGCCAGCAGCCGCGGGACAGGACCCGATGGGCAGTTCTTC
d_call: TRBD1
j_call: TRBJ2-1
v_call: TRBV10-1
clone_size: -

cdr3_aa: CASSPQNYNEQFF
cdr3_nt: TGCGCCAGCAGCCCCCAAAACTACAATGAGCAGTTCTTC
d_call: -
j_call: TRBJ2-1
v_call: TRBV4-1
clone_size: -

cdr3_aa: CASSDGLRHPTGELFF
cdr3_nt: TGTGCCAGCAGTGACGGACTAAGACATCCTACCGGGGAGCTGTTTTTT
d_call: -
j_call: TRBJ2-2
v_call: TRBV2
clone_size: -

cdr3_aa: CASSPPEGGNYGYTF
cdr3_nt: TGCGCCAGCAGCCCCCCGGAGGGAGGCAACTATGGCTACACCTTC
d_call: -
j_call: TRBJ1-2
v_call: TRBV5-1
clone_size: -